The present entry profiles one T cell receptor beta chain with its context. This CDR3 spans 11 amino acids. Germline CDR1 DFQATT, CDR2 SNEGSKA (reference sequence). Trimming removed 4 bases from V and 8 bases from J, with 11 bases in between. Random hexamers were used to reverse transcribe about 0.5 to 1 ug of RNA. TCRdb re-called the immunoSEQ multiplex PCR reads through MiXCR, storing one row per CDR3 protein. The repertoire holds 150,000 to 200,000 distinct CDR3 sequences, with around 94% as singletons. The data are from a study of CD8 T cells in Susac syndrome. Study-wide background: Among the Susac syndrome patients sequenced, over five had active disease and fewer than 10 were in remission.

The chain couples TRBV20-1 to TRBJ1-1; D gene uncertain. This TCR was sampled from a human donor with Susac syndrome. The specimen sequenced was CD4+ T cells from PBMCs. CDR3 residues: CSAINHGEAFF. CDR3 DNA: TGCAGTGCTATCAACCACGGAGAAGCTTTCTTT.